The 2 T cell receptor beta chains listed next were all sequenced from one sample in a study of blood T cells in healthy people across ages. Next came a second PCR, run for about 7 to 12 cycles, which used a sample-barcoded 5' primer along with a J-beta primer mix. TCRdb used MiXCR to reprocess the 5' RACE reads, holding one entry per CDR3 protein. The sample shows around 990,000 distinct CDR3 sequences, around two fifths of them seen only once. Sequencing input: blood. The receptor set was obtained from a man between 18 and 29 years old in good health.

V usage is TRBV7-2 and J usage is TRBJ1-1; TRBD1 is a possible D gene (5 bases). Trimming cost V 1 base and J 2 bases, with 11 bases left between them. The CDR3 has 15 amino acids. Germline V gene data show CDR1 as SGHTA and CDR2 as FQGNSA. The CDR3 sequence: CASSLEGLINTEAFF. CDR3 DNA sequence: TGTGCCAGCAGCTTAGAGGGACTGATAAACACTGAAGCTTTCTTT.

The J gene is TRBJ1-2, the V gene TRBV18; the match to TRBD1 covers 8 bases. This CDR3 has 15 residues. Germline lookup yields CDR1 KGHSH and CDR2 LQKENI. Trimming removed 4 bases from V and 7 bases from J; junction bases left unmatched: 11. Written as DNA, the CDR3 is TGTGCCAGCTCACTCGTGCCCAGGGGGCCCGGTGGCTACACCTTC. Translating it yields CASSLVPRGPGGYTF.